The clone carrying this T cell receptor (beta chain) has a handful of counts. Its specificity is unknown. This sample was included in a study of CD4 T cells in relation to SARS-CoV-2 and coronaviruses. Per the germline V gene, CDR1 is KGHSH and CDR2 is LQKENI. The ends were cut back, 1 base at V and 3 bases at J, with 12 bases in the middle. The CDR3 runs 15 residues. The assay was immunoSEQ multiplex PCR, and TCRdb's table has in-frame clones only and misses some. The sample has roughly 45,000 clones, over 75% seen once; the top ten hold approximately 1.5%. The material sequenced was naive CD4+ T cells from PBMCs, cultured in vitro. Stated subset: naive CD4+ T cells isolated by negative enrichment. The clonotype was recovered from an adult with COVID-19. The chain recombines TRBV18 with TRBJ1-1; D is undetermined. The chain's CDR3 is CASSPRRGFDTEAFF. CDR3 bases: TGTGCCAGCTCACCACGGAGAGGATTTGACACTGAAGCTTTCTTT. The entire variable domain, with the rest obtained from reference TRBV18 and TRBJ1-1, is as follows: NAGVMQNPRHLVRRRGQEARLRCSPMKGHSHVYWYRQLPEEGLKFMVYLQKENIIDESGMPKERFSAEFPKEGPSILRIQQVVRGDSAAYFCASSPRRGFDTEAFFGQGTRLTVV.